A selection of T cell receptor beta chains follows, all from one sample in a study of early T cells in non-severe SARS-CoV-2 infection. TCRdb reprocessed the 5' RACE reads via MiXCR and lists one record per CDR3 protein. Of 75,000 to 95,000 distinct CDR3 sequences in the sample, 16% were seen once. The material sequenced was whole blood, taken at baseline. These receptors all stem from an adult who was a healthcare worker with PCR-confirmed SARS-CoV-2 infection or an uninfected control (not recorded which). Both conserved end residues are part of each CDR3. D genes are given only for firm matches. The size field is filled for only some rows; it gives once, few, many or a size class.

>TRBV9|TRBJ1-5|NA|NA
TGTGCCAGCAGCCCCGGACCGAGCAATCAGCCCCAGCATTTT
CASSPGPSNQPQHF
>TRBV20-1|TRBJ2-1|NA|TRBD2
TGCAGTGCTAGAGATCTGGGACTACCCTACAATGAGCAGTTCTTC
CSARDLGLPYNEQFF
>TRBV20-1|TRBJ1-2|few|NA
TGCAGTGCTAGAATAAGGGAAGATCCCTATGGCTACACCTTC
CSARIREDPYGYTF
>TRBV7-9|TRBJ1-6|few|NA
TGTGCCAGCAGCTCCTTGGGTAGCTCCTATAATTCACCCCTCCACTTT
CASSSLGSSYNSPLHF
>TRBV29-1|TRBJ2-1|few|TRBD1
TGCAGCGTTGACAGGGGGCTAGGGGAGCAGTTCTTC
CSVDRGLGEQFF
>TRBV27|TRBJ2-7|NA|TRBD2
TGTGCCAGCAGTTTTTCCGGGACTAGCGTTTACGAGCAGTACTTC
CASSFSGTSVYEQYF
>TRBV12-3/TRBV12-4|TRBJ2-1|few|TRBD2
TGTGCCAGTCTAACCATTCTCCCGGGACTAGCGGTCCATGAGCAGTTCTTC
CASLTILPGLAVHEQFF
>TRBV4-1|TRBJ2-3|NA|NA
TGCGCCAGCAGCCAAGCGGGGGCAGGTTTGGATACGCAGTATTTT
CASSQAGAGLDTQYF
>TRBV5-1|TRBJ2-1|NA|NA
TGCGCCAGCAGCTTGGTCCCGGGACTCGGGGCGGATGAGCAGTTCTTC
CASSLVPGLGADEQFF
>TRBV7-8|TRBJ2-1|few|NA
TGTGCCAGCAGCTTAGGGCCGAGGGATTCCTACAATGAGCAGTTCTTC
CASSLGPRDSYNEQFF
>TRBV15|TRBJ2-7|medium-sized|TRBD1
TGTGCCACCAGCAGAGATCGGGACAGGGTCGTCGAGCAGTACTTC
CATSRDRDRVVEQYF
>TRBV12-3/TRBV12-4|TRBJ2-2|NA|NA
TGTGCCAGCAGTTACAGGGTTAACACCGGGGAGCTGTTTTTT
CASSYRVNTGELFF
>TRBV20-1|TRBJ2-7|many|NA
TGCAGTGCTCCCCGGCAGGGTTCCTACGAGCAGTACTTC
CSAPRQGSYEQYF
>TRBV12-3/TRBV12-4|TRBJ1-6|NA|NA
TGTGCCAGCAGTTTAATGGCGGGGAATTCACCCCTCCACTTT
CASSLMAGNSPLHF
>TRBV7-2|TRBJ2-7|NA|TRBD1
TGTGCCAGCAGCTTAGAGACAGGGAACTACGAGCAGTACTTC
CASSLETGNYEQYF
>TRBV20-1|TRBJ1-2|NA|NA
TGCAGTGCTAGATGGGGAGGGGAAACCCTATTTGGCTACACCTTC
CSARWGGETLFGYTF
>TRBV5-4|TRBJ2-1|NA|TRBD1
TGTGCCAGCAGCTTTCAACAGGGGAACAAGGGTAACAATGAGCAGTTCTTC
CASSFQQGNKGNNEQFF
>TRBV12-3/TRBV12-4|TRBJ1-1|few|NA
TGTGCCAGCAGACTACAGGGAACCACTGAAGCTTTCTTT
CASRLQGTTEAFF
>TRBV4-2|TRBJ2-3|NA|NA
TGTGCCAGCAGCCAAGATTTAATGGGGTCGGATACGCAGTATTTT
CASSQDLMGSDTQYF
>TRBV5-6|TRBJ2-7|many|TRBD1
TGTGCCAGCAGCACTCAGGGGGTGGGCGAGCAGTACTTC
CASSTQGVGEQYF
>TRBV12-3/TRBV12-4|TRBJ2-1|many|NA
TGTGCCAGCACCCCCGGCGCGGGGCATGAGCAGTTCTTC
CASTPGAGHEQFF
>TRBV7-2|TRBJ2-7|NA|TRBD1
TGTGCCAGCAGCTCCCGGACAGGGGGCGACGAGCAGTACTTC
CASSSRTGGDEQYF
>TRBV7-9|TRBJ2-3|many|TRBD1
TGTGCCAGCAGTTTCCCGGGACAGGGTGCAGATACGCAGTATTTT
CASSFPGQGADTQYF
>TRBV29-1|TRBJ1-1|few|NA
TGCAGCGTTGACGGAGGGGGGGGCCGCGGTGTCTTT
CSVDGGGGRGVF
>TRBV29-1|TRBJ2-5|NA|NA
TGCAGCCTGGATACCCAAGAGACCCAGTACTTC
CSLDTQETQYF
>TRBV30|TRBJ2-1|few|TRBD2
TGTGCCTGGATGAGGCGGGAGTTTGGTGAGCAGTTCTTC
CAWMRREFGEQFF
>TRBV28|TRBJ2-1|many|TRBD1
TGTGCCAGCACTCCAGGGGGCGACCCCTACAATGAGCAGTTCTTC
CASTPGGDPYNEQFF
>TRBV7-8|TRBJ1-1|NA|NA
TGTGCCAGCAGCTTAGGGGGCCAGGCGAACACTGAAGCTTTCTTT
CASSLGGQANTEAFF
>TRBV12-3/TRBV12-4|TRBJ2-1|NA|TRBD2
TGTGCCAGCAGTTCCACCGGGACTAGCGGGAGGAACGAGCAGTTCTTC
CASSSTGTSGRNEQFF
>TRBV12-3/TRBV12-4|TRBJ1-2|few|NA
TGTGCCAGCAGTTTAGCGATCTCCCACATCTATGGCTACACCTTC
CASSLAISHIYGYTF
>TRBV21-1|TRBJ2-3|few|NA
TGTGCCAGCAGGACAGAATACACAGATACGCAGTATTTT
CASRTEYTDTQYF
>TRBV15|TRBJ2-1|medium-sized|TRBD2
TGTGCCACCCGTTACGACGCGGGAGGGGATGAGCAGTTCTTC
CATRYDAGGDEQFF
>TRBV4-1|TRBJ2-7|few|TRBD1
TGCGCCAGCAGCCAAGATCGAGGGGACAGGGCGGTTGAGCAGTACTTC
CASSQDRGDRAVEQYF
>TRBV29-1|TRBJ1-1|few|NA
TGCAGCGTTGAAACCAGGACGGGGAACACTGAAGCTTTCTTT
CSVETRTGNTEAFF
>TRBV20-1|TRBJ1-2|NA|NA
TGCAGTGCTAGCCTGGGGATAGGGTATGGCTACACCTTC
CSASLGIGYGYTF
>TRBV5-6|TRBJ2-7|few|TRBD1
TGTGCCAGCAGCTTGACCGACAGGGGGCGTAACAACGAGCAGTACTTC
CASSLTDRGRNNEQYF
>TRBV7-2|TRBJ1-2|few|NA
TGTGCCAGCAGCGGAAGAGCCTTCTATGGCTACACCTTC
CASSGRAFYGYTF
>TRBV4-1|TRBJ1-1|once|NA
TGCGCCAGCAGCCAACCGGCGGGGGGTGAAGCTTTCTTT
CASSQPAGGEAFF
>TRBV7-9|TRBJ2-7|few|NA
TGTGCCAGCAGCACGGACTGGAACTACGAGCAGTACTTC
CASSTDWNYEQYF
>TRBV12-3/TRBV12-4|TRBJ2-2|NA|TRBD2
TGTGCCAGCAGTTTAGGGAGACTAGCATTCATGTCCGGGGAGCTGTTTTTT
CASSLGRLAFMSGELFF
>TRBV9|TRBJ2-5|few|TRBD1
TGTGCCAGCAGCGCGAAGGGATTGGGACAGCTAGAGACCCAGTACTTC
CASSAKGLGQLETQYF
>TRBV30|TRBJ2-3|NA|NA
TGTGCCTGGAGTGTACTGGATGAGACAGGCGAGGCAGATACGCAGTATTTT
CAWSVLDETGEADTQYF
>TRBV7-9|TRBJ2-7|NA|NA
TGTGCCAGCAGCTTAAGAGAGGCGCGGACTAGGGGGCGGTACGAGCAGTACTTC
CASSLREARTRGRYEQYF
>TRBV4-1|TRBJ1-2|many|NA
TGCGCCAGCAGCCTAGGAAAATTCTTTAGGCCGGCGAGCTATGGCTACACCTTC
CASSLGKFFRPASYGYTF
>TRBV20-1|TRBJ2-1|few|TRBD2
TGCAGTGCTACTCCGACTAGCCACAATGAGCAGTTCTTC
CSATPTSHNEQFF